This T cell receptor beta chain derives from a study of blood T cell repertoires in COVID-19. For the study at large: The United States, Italy and Spain provided the acute and convalescent COVID-19 samples. Sources were T cells, B-cell-depleted T cells, or PBMCs; the material itself was cDNA or gDNA.

This CDR3 has 11 residues. V was shortened by 7 bases and J by 4 bases, with 9 bases between the two germline ends. Germline CDR1 reads DFQATT; CDR2 reads SNEGSKA (reference sequence). The sample holds one count of this clone. Original processing notes: Estimates of nucleated cell counts were drawn from the amplification of reference gene primers. Measured with immunoSEQ multiplex PCR; TCRdb has only the in-frame clones, and not every one. From that table come the V and J calls and clone size; the DNA was used to work out D and trimming. The table lists more than 80,000 clones, about nine tenths of them singletons, with approximately 1.5% in the top ten.

The rearrangement links TRBV20-1 to TRBJ2-3; D is undetermined. This sequence originates from a human donor with active COVID-19. The donor label of this sample is uncertain. The material sequenced was peripheral blood. Here the CDR3 reads CSVAQADTQYF. In nucleotides, the CDR3 is TGCAGTGTCGCTCAGGCAGATACGCAGTATTTT.